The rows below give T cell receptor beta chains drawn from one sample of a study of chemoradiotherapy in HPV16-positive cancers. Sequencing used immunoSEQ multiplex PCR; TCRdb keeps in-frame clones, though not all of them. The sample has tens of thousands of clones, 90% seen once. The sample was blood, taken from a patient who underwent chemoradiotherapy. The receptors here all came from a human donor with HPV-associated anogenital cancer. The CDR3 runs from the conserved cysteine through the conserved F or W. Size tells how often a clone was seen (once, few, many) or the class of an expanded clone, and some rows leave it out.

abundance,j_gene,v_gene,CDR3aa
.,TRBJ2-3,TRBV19,CASSWGADTQYF
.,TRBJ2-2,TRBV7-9,CASSLEYPNTGELFF
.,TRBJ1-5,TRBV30,CAWSSGGTGNQPQHF
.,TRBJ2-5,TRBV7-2,CASSHGSGGQETQYF
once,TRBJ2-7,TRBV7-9,CASSFSSGKNEQYF
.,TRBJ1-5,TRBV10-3,CAIRQGNQPQHF
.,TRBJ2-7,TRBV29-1,CSVEQGAGYEQYF
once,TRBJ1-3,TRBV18,CASSLDPSGAGNTIYF
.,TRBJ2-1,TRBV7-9,CASSIGPRNFEQFF
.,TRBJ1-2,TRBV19,CASLDRGNYGYTF
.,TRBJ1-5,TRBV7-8,CASSLAGQGTRQPQHF
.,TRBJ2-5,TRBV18,CASSPSGRETQYF
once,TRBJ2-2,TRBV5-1,CASSTSGGSTGELFF
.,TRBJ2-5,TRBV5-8,CASSPGTNQETQYF
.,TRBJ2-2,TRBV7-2,CASSLAGTLNTGELFF
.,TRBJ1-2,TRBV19,CASRPDITNYGYTF
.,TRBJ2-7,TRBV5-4,CASSLVDLEDEQYF
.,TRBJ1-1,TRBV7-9,CASSVMGAGTEAFF
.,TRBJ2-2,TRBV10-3,CAISEVANTGELFF
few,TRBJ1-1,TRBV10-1,CASSEGYPNTEAFF
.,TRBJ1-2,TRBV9,CASSVGRGNIEYGYTF
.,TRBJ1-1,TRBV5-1,CASSQTDRDNTEAFF
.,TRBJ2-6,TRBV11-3,CASSQQGAVSGANVLTF
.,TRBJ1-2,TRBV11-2,CASSLGQTGGGYTF
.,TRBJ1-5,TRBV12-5,CASGLVPGGSYSNQPQHF
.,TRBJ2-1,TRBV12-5,CASGPREGSYNEQFF
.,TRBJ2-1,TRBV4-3,CASSQGADYNEQFF
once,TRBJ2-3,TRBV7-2,CASSPNGLNTDTQYF
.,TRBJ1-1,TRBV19,CASSPRPENTEAFF
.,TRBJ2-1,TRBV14,CASSQVGRGYNEQFF
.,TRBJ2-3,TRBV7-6,CASSLRDTQYF
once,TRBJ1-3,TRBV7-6,CASSLGTGSSGNTIYF
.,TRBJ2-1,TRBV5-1,CASSLRLAGDHEQFF
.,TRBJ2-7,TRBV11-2,CASSYRETGEQYF
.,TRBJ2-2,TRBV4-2,CASSLLLLTGDNTGELFF